This TCR beta chain was recorded in a study of blood T cell repertoires in COVID-19. Only in-frame clones appear in the TCRdb table, and some are missing; sequencing was by immunoSEQ multiplex PCR. Among some 330,000 clones, about four fifths were seen once, and the ten largest hold around 5%. Individuals aged about 18 to 89 years were recruited from 24 US areas. Recovered participants had two consecutive negative NP/OP PCR tests, healthcare professional clearance, or symptom resolution. This receptor was obtained from a woman between 50 and 59 years old who had recovered from COVID-19. The specimen was PBMCs or T cells enriched from blood (not recorded which).

This CDR3 is CASSDPPANYGYTF. CDR3 DNA sequence: TGTGCCAGCAGTGACCCCCCGGCTAACTATGGCTACACCTTC. The rearrangement uses TRBV2 and TRBJ1-2; D is undetermined. There are 14 residues in the CDR3. Trimming cost V 3 bases and J 0 bases, with 8 bases left between them. Per germline, CDR1 SNHLY and CDR2 FYNNEI.